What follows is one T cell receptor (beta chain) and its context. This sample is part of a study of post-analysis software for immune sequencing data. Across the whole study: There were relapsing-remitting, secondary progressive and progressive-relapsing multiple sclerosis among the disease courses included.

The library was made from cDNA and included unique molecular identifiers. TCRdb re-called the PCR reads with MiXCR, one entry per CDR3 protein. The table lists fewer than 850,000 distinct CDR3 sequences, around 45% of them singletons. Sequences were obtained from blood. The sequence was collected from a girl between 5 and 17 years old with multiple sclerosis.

The CDR3 nucleotides are TGCAGCGGAAGGGACGCGGCCAACGTCCTGACTTTC. This encodes CSGRDAANVLTF. The V gene is TRBV29-1, the J gene TRBJ2-6; D could derive from TRBD1 or TRBD2 (5 bases each). This CDR3 has 12 amino acids. Trimming cost V 7 bases and J 6 bases, with 10 bases left between them. Germline CDR1 and CDR2: SQVTM and ANQGSEA.